The rows below give T cell receptor beta chains drawn from one sample of a study of CD8+CD57+ T cells in acquired aplastic anemia. TCRdb fed the reads into MiXCR, producing one record per CDR3 protein. The repertoire includes some 280,000 distinct CDR3 sequences, roughly half of them detected once, and approximately 8.2% sits in the top ten. What was sequenced was sorted CD4+, CD8+, or CD8+CD57+ T cells (not recorded which) from PBMCs. The receptors were gathered from a human donor with severe aplastic anemia or a healthy control (not recorded which). Each CDR3 is given with its conserved first and last residue. The D gene is left open where the match is weak. Where a row states a size, it is once, few, many or the class of an expanded clone; other rows omit it.

J gene | V gene | clone size | D gene | CDR3 protein | CDR3 DNA
TRBJ1-2 | TRBV5-1 | - | TRBD1 | CASRRGGGTGVNYGYTF | TGCGCCAGCAGGAGGGGGGGCGGGACAGGAGTTAACTATGGCTACACCTTC
TRBJ2-3 | TRBV19 | many | - | CASSIGITQYF | TGTGCCAGTAGTATAGGGATTACGCAGTATTTT
TRBJ2-7 | TRBV19 | - | TRBD2 | CASTQRGGSSYEQYF | TGTGCCAGCACCCAGCGGGGTGGAAGCTCCTACGAGCAGTACTTC
TRBJ2-3 | TRBV20-1 | - | - | CSARDQSTDTQYF | TGCAGTGCTAGGGACCAGAGCACAGATACGCAGTATTTT
TRBJ1-1 | TRBV19 | - | TRBD1 | CASSIGTGAAFF | TGTGCCAGTAGTATCGGGACAGGTGCAGCTTTCTTT
TRBJ2-1 | TRBV19 | once | TRBD2 | CASSIGGLAGTEQFF | TGTGCCAGTAGTATAGGGGGACTAGCGGGGACCGAGCAGTTCTTC
TRBJ2-7 | TRBV7-2 | - | - | CASHREGASYKQYF | TGTGCCAGCCATAGGGAGGGGGCGAGTTACAAGCAGTACTTC
TRBJ2-3 | TRBV7-7 | - | TRBD1 | CASSSTGISTDTQYF | TGTGCTAGCAGTTCGACAGGGATTAGCACAGATACGCAGTATTTT
TRBJ1-2 | TRBV7-2 | - | - | CASSLRPTGYYGYTF | TGTGCCAGCAGCTTACGGCCTACAGGGTACTATGGCTACACCTTC
TRBJ1-2 | TRBV18 | many | - | CASSPDNNGGYTF | TGTGCCAGCTCACCGGACAACAACGGGGGCTACACCTTC
TRBJ2-2 | TRBV7-8 | - | - | CASSLYSGELFF | TGTGCCAGCAGCTTATATAGCGGGGAGCTGTTTTTT
TRBJ2-3 | TRBV5-1 | many | - | CASRDTDTQYF | TGCGCCAGCAGGGACACAGATACGCAGTATTTT
TRBJ2-7 | TRBV12-3/TRBV12-4 | many | - | CASSLVNSYEQYF | TGTGCCAGCAGTTTAGTTAACTCCTACGAGCAGTACTTC
TRBJ2-7 | TRBV7-2 | - | TRBD2 | CASSLAAGGPVEQYF | TGTGCCAGCAGCTTAGCGGCGGGGGGGCCGGTGGAGCAGTACTTC
TRBJ2-1 | TRBV2 | - | - | CASIDVGRGWGEQFF | TGTGCCAGCATCGATGTAGGGAGAGGGTGGGGTGAGCAGTTCTTC
TRBJ1-2 | TRBV25-1 | few | - | CASKRGTNYGYTF | TGTGCCAGCAAGAGGGGCACTAACTATGGCTACACCTTC
TRBJ2-3 | TRBV7-9 | few | TRBD2 | CASSRTSGDTDTQYF | TGTGCCAGCAGCCGGACTAGCGGTGACACAGATACGCAGTATTTT
TRBJ2-1 | TRBV7-2 | many | TRBD2 | CASSLNGASGGRGYNEQFF | TGTGCCAGCAGCTTAAATGGGGCTAGCGGGGGTAGAGGGTACAATGAGCAGTTCTTC
TRBJ2-4 | TRBV2 | - | - | CASSGIWGRANIQYF | TGTGCCAGCAGTGGGATTTGGGGCCGGGCTAACATTCAGTACTTC
TRBJ1-2 | TRBV12-3/TRBV12-4 | - | - | CASSTTPARLTF | TGTGCCAGCAGTACAACTCCAGCGCGACTTACCTTC
TRBJ2-1 | TRBV20-1 | - | - | CSALNDEQFF | TGCAGTGCGCTAAACGATGAGCAGTTCTTC
TRBJ1-5 | TRBV10-3 | - | - | CAISEIGQKPNQPQHF | TGTGCCATCAGTGAGATTGGACAGAAGCCTAATCAGCCCCAGCATTTT
TRBJ2-7 | TRBV7-8 | once | - | CASSLQGRPYEQYF | TGTGCCAGCAGCTTACAGGGGAGGCCCTACGAGCAGTACTTC
TRBJ1-1 | TRBV30 | many | - | CAWAGSTQAFF | TGTGCCTGGGCTGGATCTACCCAAGCTTTCTTT
TRBJ1-2 | TRBV29-1 | - | - | CSVAGGGRNYGYTF | TGCAGCGTTGCTGGGGGCGGACGAAACTATGGCTACACCTTC
TRBJ2-2 | TRBV7-9 | many | - | CASSKGALGTGELFF | TGTGCCAGCAGCAAAGGGGCATTGGGCACCGGGGAGCTGTTTTTT
TRBJ2-1 | TRBV7-8 | few | - | CASSLALGGEQFF | TGTGCCAGCAGCTTAGCGTTAGGAGGTGAGCAGTTCTTC
TRBJ2-1 | TRBV2 | once | - | CASSEGGGASYNEQFF | TGTGCCAGCAGTGAAGGTGGGGGGGCCTCCTACAATGAGCAGTTCTTC